The 22 T cell receptor beta chains reported below all come from one sample, sequenced in a study of beta chain features in type 1 diabetes. Sequencing targeted expressed TCRB transcripts, as all isolated RNA had been reverse transcribed. Sequencing used immunoSEQ multiplex PCR; TCRdb keeps in-frame clones, though not all of them. The sample includes 630,000 or so clones, about 14% seen only once; the top ten take roughly 0.04%. The antigens for these receptors are not known. General study findings and limits: In all four CD4+ subsets, TCRB CDR3 length was significantly, moderately reduced in type 1 diabetes.

Material: naive CD4+ T cells from blood. The receptors here all came from a man between 18 and 35 years old with type 1 diabetes.

The rearrangement joins TRBV6-5 to TRBJ2-1; 7 nucleotides line up with TRBD2. This CDR3 is 15 amino acids long. V gave up 2 bases and J gave up 5 bases; unmatched junction bases: 6. In germline, CDR1 is MNHEY, CDR2 SVGAGI. The DNA of the CDR3 is TGTGCCAGCAGTTACACCGGGACTAACCACAATGAGCAGTTCTTC. It encodes CASSYTGTNHNEQFF.

J is TRBJ1-1 and V is TRBV5-6, with 7 bases fitting TRBD1. The V and J ends lost 4 bases and 5 bases, in that order; junction bases with no gene match: 8. The CDR3 is 14 residues long. Germline lookup yields CDR1 SGHDT and CDR2 YYEEEE. Here the CDR3 DNA reads TGTGCCAGCAGCCTCCTAACAGGGGAAACTGAAGCTTTCTTT. It yields the protein CASSLLTGETEAFF.

A single count supports this clone. The chain uses TRBV6-5 and TRBJ2-7, with D possibly matching TRBD2 (6 bases). The CDR3 runs 14 residues. The V end was cut by 2 bases, the J end by 2 bases, with 10 bases between. Germline lookup yields CDR1 MNHEY and CDR2 SVGAGI. Here the CDR3 reads CASSYSLAPYEQYF. CDR3 in DNA: TGTGCCAGCAGTTACAGCCTAGCGCCCTACGAGCAGTACTTC.

The chain links TRBV7-2 to TRBJ2-2, with 9 bases matching TRBD1. CDR1 is SGHTA, CDR2 FQGNSA, per germline. The CDR3 consists of 15 residues. V trimming: 3 bases; J trimming: 7 bases; junction bases outside the gene matches: 6. The CDR3 DNA is TGTGCCAGCAGCTTTGACAGGGGGTCGGTCGGGGAGCTGTTTTTT. As protein: CASSFDRGSVGELFF. The full variable domain, completed using reference TRBV7-2 and TRBJ2-2, is GAGVSQSPSNKVTEKGKDVELRCDPISGHTALYWYRQSLGQGLEFLIYFQGNSAPDKSGLPSDRFSAERTGGSVSTLTIQRTQQEDSAVYLCASSFDRGSVGELFFGEGSRLTVL.

This clone was seen a handful of times. The chain is built from TRBV7-8 and TRBJ2-3; 8 bases agree with TRBD2. The CDR3 is 15 amino acids. The ends lost 1 base at V and 2 bases at J; junction bases unmatched: 2. Germline loops: CDR1 SGHVS, CDR2 FQNEAQ. As DNA, the CDR3 is TGTGCCAGCAGCTTAGGGCGGGGGGTCACAGATACGCAGTATTTT. This gives the protein CASSLGRGVTDTQYF.

V usage is TRBV28 and J usage is TRBJ1-2; 8 nucleotides match TRBD1. V dropped 4 bases and J dropped 8; count of bases not matched to a gene: 3. CDR3 length: 12 amino acids. Germline assignment: CDR1 MDHEN and CDR2 SYDVKM. This CDR3 is CASSSGGSGYTF. CDR3 in DNA: TGTGCCAGCAGTTCAGGGGGCTCGGGCTACACCTTC.

V is TRBV5-6 and J is TRBJ2-5; 9 positions agree with TRBD2. This CDR3 has 15 residues. The junction had 6 bases not matched to a gene; V was cut back by 1 base and J by 5 bases. The germline V gene encodes CDR1 SGHDT and CDR2 YYEEEE. In DNA form, the CDR3 reads TGTGCCAGCAGCTTGTCGGCTAGCGGGAAGGAGACCCAGTACTTC. Translating it yields CASSLSASGKETQYF.

This clone was seen a few times. The chain joins TRBV28 to TRBJ1-4; 9 nucleotides match TRBD1. Per germline, CDR1 MDHEN and CDR2 SYDVKM. The CDR3 totals 14 residues. With 5 bases clipped from V and 8 bases from J, the junction kept 6 bases outside the gene matches. In DNA form, the CDR3 reads TGTGCCAGCAGTCTACAGGGGGCGGGAGAAAAACTGTTTTTT. It specifies CASSLQGAGEKLFF.

This clone was observed a handful of times. The V and J genes are TRBV18 and TRBJ2-3, with 11 bases aligning to TRBD2. The V segment lost 3 bases and the J segment 2 bases; nucleotides outside the gene matches: 7. This CDR3 region has 17 residues. Per germline, CDR1 KGHSH and CDR2 LQKENI. CDR3 sequence: CASSPPPGLAATDTQYF. The CDR3 DNA follows: TGTGCCAGCTCACCCCCCCCGGGACTAGCGGCCACAGATACGCAGTATTTT.

This clone was detected a few times. In nucleotides, the CDR3 is TGTGCCAGTAGTGTTGACCGGACAGGGAGGTTTGGACAGCCCCAGCATTTT. This codes for CASSVDRTGRFGQPQHF. This rearrangement joins TRBV19 to TRBJ1-5; 8 positions agree with TRBD1. Germline assignment: CDR1 LNHDA and CDR2 SQIVND (reference sequence). Trimming took 5 bases from V and 7 from J; bases not matched to a gene: 16. The CDR3 covers 17 residues.

This clone appeared a few times. CDR3 nucleotide sequence: TGTGCCAGCAGTGACTACGGCGGATCTAACTATGGCTACACCTTC. Translating it yields CASSDYGGSNYGYTF. This sequence joins TRBV6-1 and TRBJ1-2, with D hard to call. The germline V and J ends were trimmed by 3 bases and 0 bases, with 11 bases remaining between them. The germline V gene encodes CDR1 MNHNS and CDR2 SASEGT. This CDR3 is built from 15 residues.

The table lists this clone with a few counts. J is TRBJ1-4 and V is TRBV9, with D unclear. This CDR3 is built from 14 residues. V dropped 10 bases and J dropped 7 bases, with 20 bases sitting between them. CDR1 is SGDLS, CDR2 YYNGEE, per germline. The CDR3 sequence is CASQRAGIGEKLFF. As DNA, the CDR3 is TGTGCCTCCCAACGAGCAGGCATCGGTGAAAAACTGTTTTTT.

This clone has more than one count but fewer than ten. The rearrangement joins TRBV30 to TRBJ2-5; 13 nucleotides agree with TRBD2. The DNA matches TRBJ2-7 better at its end, which makes the J call doubtful. This CDR3 is 15 amino acids long. Germline loops: CDR1 GTSNPN, CDR2 SVGIG (reference sequence). CDR3 residues: CAWSGTSGSSYEQYF. DNA for the CDR3: TGTGCCTGGAGTGGGACTAGCGGGAGCTCCTACGAGCAGTACTTC.

This chain links TRBV6-5 with TRBJ2-7, with a possible D match to TRBD2 (6 bases). Trimming left V 4 bases short and J 4 bases short, with 14 bases between. The CDR3 is 14 amino acids. The germline V gene encodes CDR1 MNHEY and CDR2 SVGAGI. CDR3 protein: CASSSRGRFYEQYF. The CDR3 bases are TGTGCCAGCAGTTCCCGAGGGAGGTTTTACGAGCAGTACTTC.

This clone has more than one count but fewer than ten. The CDR3 sequence: CASSPRGSLTDTQYF. CDR3 DNA: TGTGCCAGCAGCCCTCGAGGGTCCCTCACAGATACGCAGTATTTT. This chain uses TRBV14 with TRBJ2-3, with a tentative D call TRBD2 (5 bases). The germline V gene encodes CDR1 SGHDN and CDR2 FVKESK. The CDR3 covers 15 residues. V gave up 4 bases and J gave up 2 bases, with 13 bases separating them.

In the case of this clone: This CDR3 is also generated by other DNA sequences in the sample. The chain has TRBV9 and TRBJ1-1, with a weak D call TRBD1 (5 bases). CDR1 is SGDLS, CDR2 YYNGEE, per germline. The CDR3 extends over 14 amino acids. Trimming took 1 base from V and 1 from J, leaving 8 bases between them. CDR3 sequence (DNA): TGTGCCAGCAGCGTAACAGGCCAGAACACTGAAGCTTTCTTT. It translates to CASSVTGQNTEAFF.

The V gene is TRBV15, the J gene TRBJ2-5; a possible D gene is TRBD2 (6 bases). V lost 9 bases and J 2 bases, leaving 10 bases between the germline ends. Germline-derived CDR1 and CDR2 are LNHNV and YYDKDF (reference sequence). The CDR3 consists of 12 residues. The CDR3 sequence is CATRGRQETQYF. CDR3 DNA: TGTGCCACGCGGGGTAGGCAAGAGACCCAGTACTTC. Variable domain in full (rest from reference TRBV15 and TRBJ2-5): DAMVIQNPRYQVTQFGKPVTLSCSQTLNHNVMYWYQQKSSQAPKLLFHYYDKDFNNEADTPDNFQSRRPNTSFCFLDIRSPGLGDTAMYLCATRGRQETQYFGPGTRLLVL.

This clone turned up a few times. The gene calls are TRBV6-1 and TRBJ2-7; D is uncertain. V lost 10 bases to trimming and J lost 6 bases, with 16 bases between them. CDR1 MNHNS and CDR2 SASEGT come from the germline V gene. The CDR3 covers 12 residues. DNA of the CDR3: TGTGCCACCTCTCGAGTAGCTTTCGAGCAGTACTTC. Translating it yields CATSRVAFEQYF.

This clone was recorded a few times. DNA for the CDR3: TGTGCCAGCAGCCCGGGACAGAGCCGTCGTGGTGGGCAGTTCTTC. This codes for CASSPGQSRRGGQFF. The chain employs TRBV7-9 and TRBJ2-1; 7 bases match TRBD1. The CDR3 has 15 amino acids. After removal of 5 bases from V and 12 bases from J, the junction contained 16 bases not matched to a gene. The germline gives CDR1 SEHNR, CDR2 FQNEAQ (reference sequence).

This chain links TRBV30 with TRBJ2-1; D may match TRBD1 or TRBD2 (5 bases each). Germline CDR1 is GTSNPN and CDR2 is SVGIG (reference sequence). V shed 0 bases and J shed 10 bases, with 7 bases lying between them. CDR3 length equals 11 residues. For the CDR3, the DNA is TGTGCCTGGAGTGTAGGGACCGAGCAGTTCTTC. The encoded protein is CAWSVGTEQFF.

V usage is TRBV19 and J usage is TRBJ2-4; a weak D match, TRBD1 (6 bases). The CDR3 is 14 amino acids. The germline gives CDR1 LNHDA, CDR2 SQIVND (reference sequence). Trimming cost V 7 bases and J 6 bases, with 16 bases left between them. The CDR3 DNA reads as TGTGCCAGTAATGGCAGGGGCCACGTAAACATTCAGTACTTC. This sequence encodes CASNGRGHVNIQYF. Filled out from reference TRBV19 and TRBJ2-4, the complete variable domain reads DGGITQSPKYLFRKEGQNVTLSCEQNLNHDAMYWYRQDPGQGLRLIYYSQIVNDFQKGDIAEGYSVSREKKESFPLTVTSAQKNPTAFYLCASNGRGHVNIQYFGAGTRLSVL.

The rearrangement joins TRBV30 to TRBJ2-1, with TRBD1 as a possible D gene (6 bases). Germline V gene data show CDR1 as GTSNPN and CDR2 as SVGIG (reference sequence). Deletions cut 2 bases from V and 7 bases from J, with 9 bases between. The CDR3 is made up of 12 amino acids. CDR3 sequence (DNA): TGTGCCTGGAGTCGGACAGTAAATGAGCAGTTCTTC. Its translation: CAWSRTVNEQFF.